This T cell receptor beta chain was captured in a study of T cell clonotyping in hematopoietic cell transplantation. Broader study findings: Few recipient clonotypes overlapped donors; over 95% were de novo at given depth.

Trimming cost V 8 bases and J 4 bases, with 14 bases left between them. The CDR3 sequence is 13 residues long. Germline V gene sequence: CDR1 LNHDA, CDR2 SQIVND (reference sequence). Using immunoSEQ multiplex PCR, the repertoire was profiled, and TCRdb retains in-frame clones only, with some absent. The sample shows 9,000 or so clones, around 85% of them seen only once. Worth noting for this clone: Its antigen is not known.

This rearrangement joins TRBV19 to TRBJ1-1; a possible D gene is TRBD1 (5 bases). The sample was PBMCs, taken 180 days after allogeneic stem cell transplant. The origin of this receptor is a female patient between 30 and 45 years old who had an allogeneic stem cell transplant, so the T cells may come from the graft donor. Some clones in this sample may be carry-over from other donors' samples. CDR3 nucleotides: TGTGCCAGTGCGTGGAGGGGCGGCACTGAAGCTTTCTTT. It is translated as CASAWRGGTEAFF. Looking up the rest from reference TRBV19 and TRBJ1-1 gives the full variable domain: DGGITQSPKYLFRKEGQNVTLSCEQNLNHDAMYWYRQDPGQGLRLIYYSQIVNDFQKGDIAEGYSVSREKKESFPLTVTSAQKNPTAFYLCASAWRGGTEAFFGQGTRLTVV.